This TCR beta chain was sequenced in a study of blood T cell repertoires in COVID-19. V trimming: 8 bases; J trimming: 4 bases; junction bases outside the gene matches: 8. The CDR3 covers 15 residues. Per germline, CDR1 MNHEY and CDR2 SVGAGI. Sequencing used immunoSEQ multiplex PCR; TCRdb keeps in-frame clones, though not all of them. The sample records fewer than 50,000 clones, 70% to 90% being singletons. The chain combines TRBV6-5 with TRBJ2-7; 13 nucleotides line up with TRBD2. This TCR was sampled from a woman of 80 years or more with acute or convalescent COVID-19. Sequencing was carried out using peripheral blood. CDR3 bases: TGTGCCAGCCAAGTCGGACTAGCGGGAGTTTACGAGCAGTACTTC. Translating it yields CASQVGLAGVYEQYF.